A single sample is the source of the 22 T cell receptor beta chains below, sequenced in a study of OX40 agonist ivuxolimab in advanced cancers. Profiled with immunoSEQ multiplex PCR; TCRdb holds only in-frame clones, not every one. The table includes roughly 90,000 clones, 70% to 90% detected once. The input for sequencing was CD4+ or CD8+ T cells sorted from blood, taken in a trial of the OX40 agonist ivuxolimab. The receptors derive from an adult with an advanced solid tumor such as melanoma, head and neck, liver or kidney cancer.

This chain connects TRBV14 to TRBJ2-3; D gene unclear. Germline CDR1 is SGHDN and CDR2 is FVKESK. V dropped 3 bases and J dropped 8 bases, with 6 bases sitting between them. The CDR3 is 11 residues long. As DNA, the CDR3 is TGTGCCAGCAGCCAGGGAAGTACGCAGTATTTT. It is translated as CASSQGSTQYF.

The V gene is TRBV5-1, the J gene TRBJ2-5; D may be TRBD1 or TRBD2 (5 bases each). The CDR3 loop spans 14 amino acids. Trimming shortened V by 4 bases and J by 6 bases, and 16 bases separated the two germline ends. Germline V gene data show CDR1 as SGHRS and CDR2 as YFSETQ. The DNA of the CDR3 is TGCGCCAGCAGCGAGTCTAACGGGGCGAAGACCCAGTACTTC. The encoded protein is CASSESNGAKTQYF.

This clone occurred many times. J is TRBJ1-5 and V is TRBV30; 8 bases align to TRBD1. This CDR3 comprises 13 residues. Germline CDR1 reads GTSNPN; CDR2 reads SVGIG (reference sequence). Germline trimming cut 5 bases from V and 2 bases from J; bases unmatched to any gene: 2. CDR3 bases: TGTGCCTGGGACAGGGGAGGCAATCAGCCCCAGCATTTT. Translated, it gives CAWDRGGNQPQHF.

The gene calls are TRBV18 and TRBJ1-3; 7 nucleotides agree with TRBD1. V shed 2 bases, J shed 0 bases, and the junction held 4 bases outside the gene matches. This CDR3 contains 16 residues. Germline V lookup: CDR1 KGHSH, CDR2 LQKENI. CDR3 nucleotide sequence: TGTGCCAGCTCACCAACAGGGGAAGGCTCTGGAAACACCATATATTTT. Its translation is CASSPTGEGSGNTIYF.

The rearrangement uses TRBV9 and TRBJ1-4, with TRBD1 as a possible D gene (6 bases). Germline V lookup: CDR1 SGDLS, CDR2 YYNGEE. The CDR3 is 14 residues long. Trimming took 0 bases from V and 8 from J, leaving 11 bases between them. The CDR3 DNA sequence: TGTGCCAGCAGCGTAGACGGGACAAGCGAAAAACTGTTTTTT. As protein: CASSVDGTSEKLFF.

The rearrangement links TRBV9 to TRBJ2-1; 8 nucleotides align to TRBD2. CDR3 size: 16 residues. CDR1 and CDR2 (germline): SGDLS, YYNGEE. V lost 4 bases and J lost 4; bases outside the gene matches: 10. The CDR3 coding sequence is TGTGCCAGCAGCCCGGGGGGCGCGGGGGGATACAATGAGCAGTTCTTC. Protein sequence: CASSPGGAGGYNEQFF.

The CDR3 sequence is CASSESETQYF. DNA of the CDR3: TGCGCCAGCAGCGAGTCGGAGACCCAGTACTTC. The V call is TRBV5-1, the J call TRBJ2-5; unclear D gene. The CDR3 length is 11 residues. In germline, CDR1 is SGHRS, CDR2 YFSETQ. V was clipped by 4 bases and J by 5 bases, with 6 bases between them.

The CDR3 coding sequence is TGCAGCGTTGTTGTACAGGGAGGTGAAAAACTGTTTTTT. It encodes CSVVVQGGEKLFF. This sequence joins TRBV29-1 and TRBJ1-4; a weak D match, TRBD1 (6 bases). V was shortened by 4 bases and J by 7 bases, with 13 bases between the two germline ends. Germline CDR1 SQVTM, CDR2 ANQGSEA. The CDR3 is 13 residues long.

This sequence joins TRBV19 and TRBJ1-2; possible D gene TRBD1, 6 bases. The germline V and J ends were trimmed by 7 bases and 4 bases, with 19 bases remaining between them. CDR1 and CDR2 (germline): LNHDA, SQIVND (reference sequence). The CDR3 length is 15 residues. CDR3 bases: TGTGCCAGTAACCCCTATAGGACAGACCCCTATGGCTACACCTTC. Translated, it gives CASNPYRTDPYGYTF.

The V and J genes are TRBV6-5 and TRBJ1-3; D may be TRBD1 (6 bases). Trimming pared 0 bases from V and 2 bases from J, leaving 11 bases between. Germline assignment: CDR1 MNHEY and CDR2 SVGAGI. The CDR3 has 16 residues. The CDR3 DNA follows: TGTGCCAGCAGTTACTCAACAGGGCAACCTGGAAACACCATATATTTT. Translation: CASSYSTGQPGNTIYF.

The rearrangement joins TRBV6-1 to TRBJ1-2; possibly TRBD1 for D (5 bases). There are 15 residues in the CDR3. The germline V gene has CDR1 MNHNS and CDR2 SASEGT. V was shortened by 3 bases and J by 0 bases, with 11 bases between the two germline ends. The chain's CDR3 is CASSDARGPNYGYTF. The DNA of the CDR3 is TGTGCCAGCAGTGATGCAAGGGGTCCTAACTATGGCTACACCTTC.

CDR3 amino acids: CASSSGTSPDEQYF. CDR3 in DNA: TGTGCCAGCAGCTCGGGGACTAGCCCCGACGAGCAGTACTTC. The chain combines TRBV7-2 with TRBJ2-7, with 9 bases aligning to TRBD2. The CDR3 spans 14 residues. Trimming cost V 4 bases and J 5 bases; bases outside gene matches: 6. Germline V gene data show CDR1 as SGHTA and CDR2 as FQGNSA.

This rearrangement joins TRBV7-9 to TRBJ1-5; 7 bases agree with TRBD1. Germline values: CDR1 SEHNR, CDR2 FQNEAQ (reference sequence). This CDR3 has 14 amino acids. V was pared by 1 base and J by 4 bases, with 1 base of the junction left unmatched. In DNA form, the CDR3 reads TGTGCCAGCAGCTTAGGGGACAGAAATCAGCCCCAGCATTTT. Translation gives CASSLGDRNQPQHF.

This chain joins TRBV28 and TRBJ2-6, with D perhaps being TRBD1 or TRBD2 (5 bases each). The CDR3 consists of 18 residues. V was cut by 6 bases and J by 0 bases, with 18 bases left in between. CDR1 is MDHEN and CDR2 is SYDVKM in the germline V gene. In nucleotides, the CDR3 is TGTGCCAGCAGGGCCCCGGGACGGATAAACTCTGGGGCCAACGTCCTGACTTTC. Its protein is CASRAPGRINSGANVLTF.

The chain is built from TRBV19 and TRBJ2-3; D is uncertain. CDR1 and CDR2 (germline): LNHDA, SQIVND (reference sequence). This CDR3 is built from 14 residues. The V end was cut by 6 bases, the J end by 7 bases, with 17 bases between. The CDR3 region is CASRESPTSHTQYF. CDR3 DNA sequence: TGTGCCAGTAGAGAGAGTCCTACCTCCCATACGCAGTATTTT.

V gene TRBV20-1 combines with J gene TRBJ1-2; 9 nucleotides line up with TRBD1. Germline V gene lookup returns CDR1 DFQATT and CDR2 SNEGSKA (reference sequence). CDR3 length: 11 residues. The CDR3: CRQGANYGYTF. Written as DNA, the CDR3 is TGCAGACAGGGGGCGAACTATGGCTACACCTTC.

This clone was seen a single time. The CDR3 loop is CASSPDRGGTEAFF. CDR3 DNA: TGTGCCAGCAGTCCGGACAGGGGGGGCACTGAAGCTTTCTTT. This chain links TRBV7-2 with TRBJ1-1; 10 bases are a match to TRBD1. The V segment lost 6 bases and the J segment 4 bases; nucleotides outside the gene matches: 5. The CDR3 covers 14 residues. Germline lookup yields CDR1 SGHTA and CDR2 FQGNSA.

The table lists this clone with a count of one. The V and J genes are TRBV2 and TRBJ2-5; D remains ambiguous. Germline V gene lookup returns CDR1 SNHLY and CDR2 FYNNEI. CDR3 size: 11 residues. Trimming left V 7 bases short and J 5 bases short, with 8 bases between. The CDR3 reads CASTIRETQYF. CDR3 DNA: TGTGCCAGCACGATAAGGGAGACCCAGTACTTC.

This clone has a single count. The V and J genes are TRBV18 and TRBJ2-3, with D uncertain. V lost 4 bases to trimming and J lost 1 base, with 9 bases between them. Germline V lookup: CDR1 KGHSH, CDR2 LQKENI. This CDR3 spans 14 amino acids. This CDR3 is CASSQGPGTDTQYF. CDR3 bases: TGTGCCAGCTCACAAGGACCTGGCACAGATACGCAGTATTTT.

V gene TRBV19 combines with J gene TRBJ1-1, with D possibly being TRBD1 (5 bases). The V gene's germline CDR1 is LNHDA and CDR2 SQIVND (reference sequence). The CDR3 is 17 amino acids. The V end lost 8 bases, the J end lost 1 base, and 23 bases lay between the germline ends. DNA of the CDR3: TGTGCCAGTTCTCCCCAAGGGGCAGGTAGGAGGAACACTGAAGCTTTCTTT. Residues: CASSPQGAGRRNTEAFF. Using reference TRBV19 and TRBJ1-1 for the parts outside the CDR3, the full variable domain is DGGITQSPKYLFRKEGQNVTLSCEQNLNHDAMYWYRQDPGQGLRLIYYSQIVNDFQKGDIAEGYSVSREKKESFPLTVTSAQKNPTAFYLCASSPQGAGRRNTEAFFGQGTRLTVV.

The chain uses TRBV7-2 and TRBJ2-3, with a tentative D call TRBD1 (6 bases). Germline CDR1 is SGHTA and CDR2 is FQGNSA. The CDR3 sequence is 14 residues long. V dropped 6 bases and J dropped 4 bases, with 14 bases sitting between them. The CDR3 loop is CASRGSGGSDTQYF. CDR3 in DNA: TGTGCCAGCAGGGGGAGTGGGGGCTCAGATACGCAGTATTTT.

The chain is built from TRBV28 and TRBJ1-5; D is ambiguous. Germline values: CDR1 MDHEN, CDR2 SYDVKM. The CDR3 has 13 amino acids. Deletions cut 5 bases from V and 0 bases from J, with 5 bases between. The CDR3 sequence: CASSGPSNQPQHF. CDR3 DNA: TGTGCCAGCAGTGGTCCTAGCAATCAGCCCCAGCATTTT.